The 32 T cell receptor delta chains presented below share a single source sample, sequenced in a study of TRDV2 sequences in healthy donors. TCRdb re-identified clones in the PCR reads via CATT. The sample includes 2,000 to 2,500 delta-chain clones, 55% to 65% of them seen just once. Sequenced: Vd2+ gamma-delta T cells from blood. These receptors all stem from a human donor in good health.

The V gene is TRDV2, the J gene TRDJ1; a weak D match, TRDD1 (5 bases). CDR3 size: 20 residues. The ends were cut back, 2 bases at V and 0 bases at J, with 27 bases in the middle. The germline V gene encodes CDR1 GEAIGNYY and CDR2 EKD. The CDR3 loop reads CACDNVLQRNYKIYTDKLIF. The DNA of the CDR3 is TGTGCCTGTGACAACGTACTGCAGCGTAATTACAAAATATACACCGATAAACTCATCTTT.

This clone has more than one count but fewer than ten. This chain links TRDV2 with TRDJ1; D not certain. Germline-derived CDR1 and CDR2 are GEAIGNYY and EKD. The CDR3 length is 13 residues. The ends were cut back, 0 bases at V and 3 bases at J, with 7 bases in the middle. The CDR3 protein is CACDTPGPDKLIF. The CDR3 DNA sequence: TGTGCCTGTGACACCCCCGGACCCGATAAACTCATCTTT.

This clone showed up just once. The rearrangement joins TRDV2 to TRDJ3; 13 bases align to TRDD3. CDR3 size: 20 residues. V lost 3 bases to trimming and J lost 0 bases; unmatched junction nucleotides: 7. CDR1 and CDR2 from the germline V gene are GEAIGNYY and EKD. CDR3 in DNA: TGTGCCTGTGACCCTGTACTGGGGGATACGCGCTCCTGGGACACCCGACAGATGTTTTTC. Its protein is CACDPVLGDTRSWDTRQMFF.

This clone was counted a few times. The chain couples TRDV2 to TRDJ1, with 7 bases lining up with TRDD3. The CDR3 loop spans 14 amino acids. CDR1 and CDR2 from the germline V gene are GEAIGNYY and EKD. V lost 3 bases, J lost 2 bases, and 5 bases stayed unmatched. CDR3 residues: CACDSMGITDKLIF. DNA for the CDR3: TGTGCCTGTGACTCCATGGGGATAACCGATAAACTCATCTTT.

This clone has a handful of counts. J is TRDJ1 and V is TRDV2, with D uncertain. This CDR3 is built from 13 residues. Trimming cost V 2 bases and J 1 base, with 7 bases left between them. CDR1 and CDR2 (germline): GEAIGNYY, EKD. CDR3 bases: TGTGCCTGTGACATTATAGGCACCGATAAACTCATCTTT. Encoded protein: CACDIIGTDKLIF.

This chain connects TRDV2 to TRDJ1; no clear D gene. There are 15 residues in the CDR3. V dropped 3 bases and J dropped 1 base, with 14 bases sitting between them. Per germline, CDR1 GEAIGNYY and CDR2 EKD. Here the CDR3 reads CACDPVAIGTDKLIF. The CDR3 nucleotides read TGTGCCTGTGACCCGGTTGCGATTGGCACCGATAAACTCATCTTT.

The genes are TRDV2 and TRDJ1; 9 bases agree with TRDD3. V shed 0 bases, J shed 2 bases, and the junction held 15 bases outside the gene matches. CDR3 length: 19 amino acids. Germline V CDR1 and CDR2: GEAIGNYY, EKD. CDR3 sequence: CACDTVTLGDTQRTDKLIF. For the CDR3, the DNA is TGTGCCTGTGACACCGTCACACTGGGGGACACCCAACGAACCGATAAACTCATCTTT.

The chain carries TRDV2 and TRDJ1; TRDD3 might be the D (6 bases). Deletions cut 3 bases from V and 1 base from J, with 26 bases between. The CDR3 covers 19 residues. Germline-derived CDR1 and CDR2 are GEAIGNYY and EKD. In DNA form, the CDR3 reads TGTGCCTGTGACCCGCTGGTGGGGATGCGAGAGGGGTTCACCGATAAACTCATCTTT. This translates into CACDPLVGMREGFTDKLIF.

The V gene is TRDV2, the J gene TRDJ1; D perhaps matches TRDD3 (5 bases). Germline CDR1 and CDR2: GEAIGNYY and EKD. The CDR3 has 17 amino acids. The V gene lost 3 bases and the J gene lost 0 bases, with 19 bases spanning the gap. CDR3 sequence reads: CACDEMRGAMYTDKLIF. The CDR3 DNA reads as TGTGCCTGTGACGAGATGCGTGGGGCAATGTACACCGATAAACTCATCTTT.

V gene TRDV2 combines with J gene TRDJ1; TRDD3 matches 9 bases. Looked up from germline, CDR1 is GEAIGNYY and CDR2 is EKD. The CDR3 sequence is 18 residues long. V trimming: 0 bases; J trimming: 0 bases; junction bases outside the gene matches: 10. As DNA, the CDR3 is TGTGCCTGTGACACCATCCCTCAACTGGGGGAGAACACCGATAAACTCATCTTT. Amino acids: CACDTIPQLGENTDKLIF.

The gene calls are TRDV2 and TRDJ1; weak D call: TRDD3 (6 bases). This CDR3 has 19 residues. Germline V gene sequence: CDR1 GEAIGNYY, CDR2 EKD. With 0 bases removed from V and 1 base from J, the gap between germline ends came to 23 bases. CDR3 residues: CACDTVERDSPKGTDKLIF. Written as DNA, the CDR3 is TGTGCCTGTGACACCGTAGAAAGGGATAGCCCGAAAGGCACCGATAAACTCATCTTT.

V is TRDV2 and J is TRDJ1, with TRDD3 identical over 11 bases. The CDR3 spans 16 residues. CDR1 and CDR2 (germline): GEAIGNYY, EKD. V lost 2 bases and J lost 0; bases outside the gene matches: 4. CDR3 region: CACDILGDTNTDKLIF. The CDR3 bases are TGTGCCTGTGACATCCTGGGGGATACCAACACCGATAAACTCATCTTT.

The chain joins TRDV2 to TRDJ1; a weak D match, TRDD3 (5 bases). Germline loops: CDR1 GEAIGNYY, CDR2 EKD. This CDR3 has 11 amino acids. With 3 bases removed from V and 5 bases from J, the gap between germline ends came to 6 bases. This CDR3 reads CACDLGDKLIF. The CDR3 DNA is TGTGCCTGTGACTTGGGGGATAAACTCATCTTT.

This chain uses TRDV2 with TRDJ1, with 13 nucleotides matching TRDD3. Germline CDR1 and CDR2: GEAIGNYY and EKD. CDR3 length: 18 amino acids. The V gene end was trimmed by 3 bases and the J gene end by 0 bases; junction bases not matched to a gene: 9. Here the CDR3 reads CACDPLLGDTGYTDKLIF. CDR3 coding DNA: TGTGCCTGTGACCCCCTACTGGGGGATACGGGGTACACCGATAAACTCATCTTT.

As concerns this clone: The same CDR3 also results from other DNA sequences found in this sample. The chain employs TRDV2 and TRDJ1, with 8 bases identical to TRDD3. CDR3 length equals 15 residues. The ends lost 3 bases at V and 0 bases at J; junction bases unmatched: 5. CDR1 and CDR2 (germline): GEAIGNYY, EKD. The CDR3 sequence is CACDSLLGDTDKLIF. DNA for the CDR3: TGTGCCTGTGACTCCCTACTGGGGGACACCGATAAACTCATCTTT.

This chain connects TRDV2 to TRDJ1; a possible D gene is TRDD3 (6 bases). The germline V and J ends were trimmed by 0 bases and 0 bases, with 19 bases remaining between them. Per the germline V gene, CDR1 is GEAIGNYY and CDR2 is EKD. The CDR3 runs 18 residues. The CDR3 here is CACDTVREGIRYTDKLIF. CDR3 DNA sequence: TGTGCCTGTGACACCGTAAGAGAGGGGATTAGGTACACCGATAAACTCATCTTT.

The chain has TRDV2 and TRDJ1, with D perhaps matching TRDD3 (6 bases). The V gene lost 4 bases and the J gene lost 0 bases, with 20 bases spanning the gap. CDR1 is GEAIGNYY and CDR2 is EKD in the germline V gene. The CDR3 sequence is 17 residues long. The CDR3 loop reads CACERLGDWADTDKLIF. For the CDR3, the DNA is TGTGCCTGTGAACGACTGGGAGATTGGGCGGACACCGATAAACTCATCTTT.

The rearrangement uses TRDV2 and TRDJ1; tentatively, D is TRDD3 (5 bases). Per germline, CDR1 GEAIGNYY and CDR2 EKD. The CDR3 extends over 18 amino acids. Trimming shortened V by 1 base and J by 4 bases, and 24 bases separated the two germline ends. CDR3 protein: CACDTLLSPLGEGDKLIF. CDR3 DNA: TGTGCCTGTGACACTCTTCTTAGTCCTCTCGGGGAGGGCGATAAACTCATCTTT.

This clone was seen only a few times. The chain couples TRDV2 to TRDJ1, with unresolved D. This CDR3 has 14 amino acids. V lost 1 base, J lost 3 bases, and 11 bases lay in between. CDR1 is GEAIGNYY and CDR2 is EKD in the germline V gene. CDR3 DNA: TGTGCCTGTGACACTCTAACCGGCCCCGATAAACTCATCTTT. Translating it yields CACDTLTGPDKLIF.

The chain links TRDV2 to TRDJ1; D is perhaps TRDD3 (5 bases). V dropped 4 bases and J dropped 2 bases, with 10 bases sitting between them. The CDR3 length is 13 residues. Germline CDR1 and CDR2: GEAIGNYY and EKD. CDR3 nucleotides: TGTGCCTGTGAAGGTTTGGGGACCGATAAACTCATCTTT. Amino acids: CACEGLGTDKLIF.

V gene TRDV2 combines with J gene TRDJ3; 10 nucleotides match TRDD3. Germline trimming cut 0 bases from V and 0 bases from J; bases unmatched to any gene: 10. Germline-derived CDR1 and CDR2 are GEAIGNYY and EKD. This CDR3 comprises 21 residues. CDR3 in amino acids: CACDTVLGDSLSSWDTRQMFF. As DNA, the CDR3 is TGTGCCTGTGACACCGTACTGGGGGATTCCCTTAGCTCCTGGGACACCCGACAGATGTTTTTC.

V usage is TRDV2 and J usage is TRDJ1; 10 bases agree with TRDD3. CDR1 and CDR2 (germline): GEAIGNYY, EKD. After removal of 0 bases from V and 1 base from J, the junction contained 4 bases not matched to a gene. The CDR3 sequence is 16 residues long. Written as DNA, the CDR3 is TGTGCCTGTGACACCTTGGGGGATACTCTCACCGATAAACTCATCTTT. Amino acids: CACDTLGDTLTDKLIF.

This clone is large within its sample. The V gene is TRDV2, the J gene TRDJ1, with TRDD3 matching over 12 bases. V was pared by 3 bases and J by 3 bases, with 4 bases of the junction left unmatched. The CDR3 has 15 residues. The germline V gene has CDR1 GEAIGNYY and CDR2 EKD. The CDR3 region is CACDALGDTADKLIF. CDR3 coding DNA: TGTGCCTGTGACGCTCTGGGGGATACGGCCGATAAACTCATCTTT.

This rearrangement joins TRDV2 to TRDJ1; 8 bases align to TRDD3. The CDR3 has 19 amino acids. Germline loops: CDR1 GEAIGNYY, CDR2 EKD. J lost 4 bases, V lost 0 bases, and 18 bases had no gene match. The CDR3 coding sequence is TGTGCCTGTGACACCGTTGTTTCCCCCCGTACTGGGGGCCTCGATAAACTCATCTTT. Translated: CACDTVVSPRTGGLDKLIF.

This chain joins TRDV2 and TRDJ1, with D tentatively TRDD3 (6 bases). CDR3 length equals 14 residues. Trimming cost V 1 base and J 3 bases, with 11 bases left between them. The germline CDR1 and CDR2 sequences are GEAIGNYY and EKD. Written as DNA, the CDR3 is TGTGCCTGTGACACATGGGGGTCCTCCGATAAACTCATCTTT. Encoded protein: CACDTWGSSDKLIF.

There are a few counts of this clone. The chain recombines TRDV2 with TRDJ1, with 10 nucleotides matching TRDD3. CDR3 length equals 17 residues. V lost 0 bases, J lost 0 bases, and 6 bases stayed unmatched. Germline assignment: CDR1 GEAIGNYY and CDR2 EKD. The CDR3 DNA is TGTGCCTGTGACACCGTAGGGGGATACGAACACACCGATAAACTCATCTTT. This gives the protein CACDTVGGYEHTDKLIF.

The rearrangement joins TRDV2 to TRDJ3; 9 bases align to TRDD3. Germline lookup yields CDR1 GEAIGNYY and CDR2 EKD. This CDR3 spans 19 amino acids. Germline trimming cut 3 bases from V and 0 bases from J; bases unmatched to any gene: 8. Here the CDR3 DNA reads TGTGCCTGTGACCCAGTGCTGGGGGATGACTCCTGGGACACCCGACAGATGTTTTTC. Protein: CACDPVLGDDSWDTRQMFF.

The gene calls are TRDV2 and TRDJ1, with 9 bases identical to TRDD3. CDR1 is GEAIGNYY, CDR2 EKD, per germline. The trim removed 6 bases at V and 0 bases at J, leaving 13 bases unmatched. The CDR3 contains 17 residues. CDR3 amino acids: CACSSLGDPSYTDKLIF. The CDR3 nucleotides read TGTGCCTGTTCCTCACTGGGGGACCCATCGTACACCGATAAACTCATCTTT.

The rearrangement links TRDV2 to TRDJ1, with a possible D match to TRDD3 (6 bases). Germline CDR1 is GEAIGNYY and CDR2 is EKD. The CDR3 is 15 amino acids. V shed 0 bases and J shed 1 base, with 11 bases lying between them. The DNA for the CDR3 is TGTGCCTGTGACACCGTGGGATATAGCACCGATAAACTCATCTTT. Protein: CACDTVGYSTDKLIF.

By share of the sample, this clone is large. V and J are TRDV2 and TRDJ1; 8 bases align to TRDD3. The CDR3 consists of 16 residues. With 4 bases clipped from V and 0 bases from J, the junction kept 9 bases outside the gene matches. Germline assignment: CDR1 GEAIGNYY and CDR2 EKD. CDR3 sequence (DNA): TGTGCCTGTGATCGACTGGGGGCTCCGTACACCGATAAACTCATCTTT. It yields the protein CACDRLGAPYTDKLIF.

Worth noting for this clone: At the DNA level, this CDR3 is encoded by other sequences in the same sample as well. The chain joins TRDV2 to TRDJ1; D might be TRDD3 (5 bases). V lost 0 bases to trimming and J lost 0 bases, with 10 bases between them. The CDR3 sequence is 15 residues long. Germline values: CDR1 GEAIGNYY, CDR2 EKD. Here the CDR3 reads CACDTVGPYTDKLIF. CDR3 DNA sequence: TGTGCCTGTGACACCGTGGGGCCGTACACCGATAAACTCATCTTT.

This clone has more than one count but fewer than ten. The chain joins TRDV2 to TRDJ1; the D gene is possibly TRDD2 (6 bases). V lost 3 bases to trimming and J lost 0 bases, with 10 bases between them. The germline CDR1 and CDR2 sequences are GEAIGNYY and EKD. CDR3 length: 14 amino acids. The CDR3 DNA sequence: TGTGCCTGTGACCTCCTTCCGGACACCGATAAACTCATCTTT. The encoded protein is CACDLLPDTDKLIF.